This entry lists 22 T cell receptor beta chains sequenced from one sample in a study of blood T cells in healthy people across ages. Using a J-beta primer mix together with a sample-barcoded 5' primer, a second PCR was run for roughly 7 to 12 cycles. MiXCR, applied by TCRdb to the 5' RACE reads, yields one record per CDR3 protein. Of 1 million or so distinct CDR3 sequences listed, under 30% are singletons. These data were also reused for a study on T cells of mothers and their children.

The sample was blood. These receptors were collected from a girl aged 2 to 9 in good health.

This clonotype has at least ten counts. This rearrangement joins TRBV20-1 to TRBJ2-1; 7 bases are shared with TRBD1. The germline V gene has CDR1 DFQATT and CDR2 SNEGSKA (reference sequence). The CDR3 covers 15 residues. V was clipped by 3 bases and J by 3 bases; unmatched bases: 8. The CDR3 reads CSASVTGKDYNEQFF. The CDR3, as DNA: TGCAGTGCTAGTGTGACAGGGAAAGACTACAATGAGCAGTTCTTC.

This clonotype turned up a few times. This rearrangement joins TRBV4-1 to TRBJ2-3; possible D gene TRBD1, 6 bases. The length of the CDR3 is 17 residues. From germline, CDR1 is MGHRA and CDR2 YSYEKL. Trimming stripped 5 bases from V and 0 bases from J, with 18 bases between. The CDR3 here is CASSETPGQYSTDTQYF. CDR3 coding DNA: TGCGCCAGCAGCGAAACCCCCGGACAGTATAGCACAGATACGCAGTATTTT.

The CDR3 sequence: CASSPRLAGILNEQFF. CDR3 in DNA: TGTGCCAGCAGCCCCCGACTAGCGGGAATACTCAATGAGCAGTTCTTC. The J gene is TRBJ2-1, the V gene TRBV7-8; 11 bases match TRBD2. The junction had 9 bases not matched to a gene; V was cut back by 5 bases and J by 6 bases. CDR1 SGHVS and CDR2 FQNEAQ come from the germline V gene. This CDR3 contains 16 residues.

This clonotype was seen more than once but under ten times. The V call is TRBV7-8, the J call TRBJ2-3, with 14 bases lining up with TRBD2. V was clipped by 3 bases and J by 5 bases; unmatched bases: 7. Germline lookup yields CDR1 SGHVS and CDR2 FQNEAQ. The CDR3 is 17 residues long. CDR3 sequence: CASSFWGLAGVIDTQYF. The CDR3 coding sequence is TGTGCCAGCAGCTTTTGGGGACTAGCGGGAGTTATAGATACGCAGTATTTT.

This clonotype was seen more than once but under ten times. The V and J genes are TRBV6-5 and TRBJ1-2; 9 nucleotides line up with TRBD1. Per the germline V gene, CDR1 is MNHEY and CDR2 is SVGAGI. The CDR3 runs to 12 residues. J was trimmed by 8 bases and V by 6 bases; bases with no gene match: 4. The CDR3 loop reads CASRRQGEGYTF. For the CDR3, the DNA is TGTGCCAGCAGGCGACAGGGGGAAGGCTACACCTTC.

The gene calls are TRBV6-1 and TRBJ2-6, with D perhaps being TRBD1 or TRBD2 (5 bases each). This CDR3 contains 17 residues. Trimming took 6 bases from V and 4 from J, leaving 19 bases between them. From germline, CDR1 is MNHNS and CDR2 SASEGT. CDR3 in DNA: TGTGCCAGCAGACTGGCGGAGGTGGGGACCGGGGCCAACGTCCTGACTTTC. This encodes CASRLAEVGTGANVLTF.

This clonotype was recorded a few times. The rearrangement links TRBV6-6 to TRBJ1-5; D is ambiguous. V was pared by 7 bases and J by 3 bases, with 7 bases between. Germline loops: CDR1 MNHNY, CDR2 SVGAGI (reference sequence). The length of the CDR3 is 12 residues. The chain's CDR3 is CASTPANQPQHF. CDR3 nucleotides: TGTGCCAGCACCCCGGCCAATCAGCCCCAGCATTTT.

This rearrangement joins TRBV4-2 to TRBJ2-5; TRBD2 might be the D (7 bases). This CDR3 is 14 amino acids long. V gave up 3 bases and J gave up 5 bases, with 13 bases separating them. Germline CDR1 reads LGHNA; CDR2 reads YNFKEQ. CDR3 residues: CASSHGEGGETQYF. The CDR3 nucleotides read TGTGCCAGCAGCCACGGGGAGGGGGGCGAGACCCAGTACTTC.

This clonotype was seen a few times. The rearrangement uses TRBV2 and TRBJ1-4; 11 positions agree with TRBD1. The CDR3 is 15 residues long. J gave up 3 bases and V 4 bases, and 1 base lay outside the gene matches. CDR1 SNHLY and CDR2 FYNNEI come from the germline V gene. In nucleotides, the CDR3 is TGTGCCAGCAGTGGGGACAGGGGGTCTAATGAAAAACTGTTTTTT. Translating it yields CASSGDRGSNEKLFF.

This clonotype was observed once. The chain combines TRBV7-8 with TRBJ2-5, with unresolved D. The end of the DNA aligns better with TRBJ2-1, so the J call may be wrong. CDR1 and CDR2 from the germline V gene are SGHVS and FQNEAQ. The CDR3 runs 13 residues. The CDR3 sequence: CASSESTVNEQFF. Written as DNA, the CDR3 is TGTGCCAGCAGCGAATCGACTGTTAATGAGCAGTTCTTC.

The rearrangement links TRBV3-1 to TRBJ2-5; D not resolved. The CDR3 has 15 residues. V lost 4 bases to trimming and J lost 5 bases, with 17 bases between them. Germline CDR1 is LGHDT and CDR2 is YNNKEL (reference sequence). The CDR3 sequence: CASSPSAAGGETQYF. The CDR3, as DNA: TGTGCCAGCAGCCCTTCAGCCGCCGGCGGCGAGACCCAGTACTTC.

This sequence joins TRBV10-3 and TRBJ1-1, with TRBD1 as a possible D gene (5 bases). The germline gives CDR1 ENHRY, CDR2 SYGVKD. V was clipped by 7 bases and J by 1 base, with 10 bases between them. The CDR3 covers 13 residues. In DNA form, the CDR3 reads TGTGCCATCAAGTCCGACAGGAACACTGAAGCTTTCTTT. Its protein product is CAIKSDRNTEAFF.

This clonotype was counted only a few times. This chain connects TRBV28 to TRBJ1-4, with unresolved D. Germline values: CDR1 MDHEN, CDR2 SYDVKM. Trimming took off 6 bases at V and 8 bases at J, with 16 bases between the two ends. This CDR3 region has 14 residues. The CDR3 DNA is TGTGCCAGCAGCAAAGACATATCTCGCGAAAAACTGTTTTTT. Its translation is CASSKDISREKLFF.

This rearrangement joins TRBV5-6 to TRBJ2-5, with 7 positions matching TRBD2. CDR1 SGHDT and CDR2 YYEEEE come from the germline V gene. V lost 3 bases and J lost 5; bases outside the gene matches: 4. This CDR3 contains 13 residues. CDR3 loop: CASSSLAWETQYF. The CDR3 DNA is TGTGCCAGCAGCTCACTAGCGTGGGAGACCCAGTACTTC.

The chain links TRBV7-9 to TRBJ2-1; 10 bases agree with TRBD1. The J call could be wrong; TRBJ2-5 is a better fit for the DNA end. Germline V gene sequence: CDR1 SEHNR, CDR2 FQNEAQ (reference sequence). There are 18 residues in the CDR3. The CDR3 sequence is CASTLHPGQGPLQETQYF. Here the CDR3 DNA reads TGTGCCAGCACTCTCCATCCGGGACAGGGGCCCTTACAAGAGACCCAGTACTTC.

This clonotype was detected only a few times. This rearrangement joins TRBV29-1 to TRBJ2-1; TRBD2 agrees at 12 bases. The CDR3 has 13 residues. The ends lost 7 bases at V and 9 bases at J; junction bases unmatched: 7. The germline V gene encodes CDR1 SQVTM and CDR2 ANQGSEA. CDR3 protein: CSAPTSGRREQFF. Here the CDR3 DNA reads TGCAGCGCGCCGACTAGCGGGAGACGTGAGCAGTTCTTC.

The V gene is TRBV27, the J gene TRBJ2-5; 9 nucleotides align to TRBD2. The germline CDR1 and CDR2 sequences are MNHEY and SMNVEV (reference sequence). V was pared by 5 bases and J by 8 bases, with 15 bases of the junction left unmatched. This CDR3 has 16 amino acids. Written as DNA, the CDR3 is TGTGCCAGCAGTAATCTTAAAGGAGGGACTAGCTTTACCCAGTACTTC. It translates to CASSNLKGGTSFTQYF.

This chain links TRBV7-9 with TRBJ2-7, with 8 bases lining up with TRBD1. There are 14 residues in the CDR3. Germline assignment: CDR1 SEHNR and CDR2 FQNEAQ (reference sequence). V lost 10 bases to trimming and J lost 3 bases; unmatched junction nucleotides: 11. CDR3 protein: CATDTDRGRYEQYF. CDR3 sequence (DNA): TGTGCCACCGACACCGACAGGGGACGCTACGAGCAGTACTTC.

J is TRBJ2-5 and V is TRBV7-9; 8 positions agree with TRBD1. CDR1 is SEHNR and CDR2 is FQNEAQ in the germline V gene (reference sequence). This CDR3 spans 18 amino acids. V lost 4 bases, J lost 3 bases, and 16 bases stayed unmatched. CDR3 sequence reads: CASSSSIDQGATKETQYF. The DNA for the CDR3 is TGTGCCAGCAGCTCAAGTATAGACCAGGGGGCGACTAAAGAGACCCAGTACTTC.

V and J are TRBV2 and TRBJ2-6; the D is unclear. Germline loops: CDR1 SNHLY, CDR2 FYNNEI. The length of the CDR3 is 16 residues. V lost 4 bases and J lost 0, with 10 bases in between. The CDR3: CASSGAWASGANVLTF. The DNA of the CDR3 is TGTGCCAGCAGTGGTGCCTGGGCCTCTGGGGCCAACGTCCTGACTTTC. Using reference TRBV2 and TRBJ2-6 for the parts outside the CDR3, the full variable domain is EPEVTQTPSHQVTQMGQEVILRCVPISNHLYFYWYRQILGQKVEFLVSFYNNEISEKSEIFDDQFSVERPDGSNFTLKIRSTKLEDSAMYFCASSGAWASGANVLTFGAGSRLTVL.

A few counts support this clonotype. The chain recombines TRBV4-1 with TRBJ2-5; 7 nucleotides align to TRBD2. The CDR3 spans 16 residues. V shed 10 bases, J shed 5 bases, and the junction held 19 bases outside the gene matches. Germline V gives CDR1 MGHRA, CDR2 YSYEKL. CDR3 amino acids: CATYGGSSRYLETQYF. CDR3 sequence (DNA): TGCGCCACTTACGGCGGGAGTTCGAGGTATCTGGAGACCCAGTACTTC.

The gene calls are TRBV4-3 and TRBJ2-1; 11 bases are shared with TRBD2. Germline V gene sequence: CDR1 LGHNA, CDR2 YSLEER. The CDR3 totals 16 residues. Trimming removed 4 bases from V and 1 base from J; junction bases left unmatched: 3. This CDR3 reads CASSLRLAGSYNEQFF. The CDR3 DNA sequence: TGCGCCAGCAGCCTACGACTAGCGGGATCCTACAATGAGCAGTTCTTC.